One sample yielded the 8 T cell receptor beta chains listed below, sequenced in a study of shared clonotypes between healthy human individuals. TCRdb keeps only in-frame clones here, not all; method: immunoSEQ multiplex PCR. The data contain 740,000 or so clones, approximately 73% of them singletons. Source material: memory CD4+ T cells sorted from blood. As for subset: CD45RA-negative fraction. The source is a woman aged 30 to 39 in good health.

The J gene is TRBJ2-7, the V gene TRBV27, with TRBD1 identical over 8 bases. The germline V gene has CDR1 MNHEY and CDR2 SMNVEV (reference sequence). The CDR3 is made up of 16 amino acids. The trim removed 7 bases at V and 0 bases at J, leaving 11 bases unmatched. CDR3 in amino acids: CASTLSWDRSSYEQYF. The CDR3 coding sequence is TGTGCCAGCACCTTAAGTTGGGACAGGAGCTCCTACGAGCAGTACTTC.

This clone was detected many times. V is TRBV28 and J is TRBJ2-3; 10 nucleotides match TRBD1. The germline CDR1 and CDR2 sequences are MDHEN and SYDVKM. The junction had 13 bases not matched to a gene; V was cut back by 7 bases and J by 6 bases. CDR3 length: 16 residues. The CDR3 region has the DNA TGTGCCAGCATGGGGGCCGGGACAGGGGATGTGGATACGCAGTATTTT. As protein: CASMGAGTGDVDTQYF.

This sequence joins TRBV11-2 and TRBJ2-7; perhaps TRBD1 as D (5 bases). CDR1 SGHAT and CDR2 FQNNGV come from the germline V gene. CDR3 length: 14 amino acids. V was clipped by 5 bases and J by 0 bases, with 11 bases between them. The CDR3 protein is CASSQQGFSYEQYF. The CDR3 DNA sequence: TGTGCCAGCAGCCAGCAGGGATTCTCCTACGAGCAGTACTTC.

This chain connects TRBV5-6 to TRBJ2-5; TRBD1 might be the D (5 bases). The ends were cut back, 4 bases at V and 4 bases at J, with 17 bases in the middle. Germline loops: CDR1 SGHDT, CDR2 YYEEEE. The CDR3 runs 15 residues. CDR3 protein: CASSPRGVLGETQYF. CDR3 nucleotide sequence: TGTGCCAGCAGCCCTAGGGGTGTTTTAGGAGAGACCCAGTACTTC.

This sequence joins TRBV10-1 and TRBJ2-3, with D uncertain. V gave up 4 bases and J gave up 6 bases, with 11 bases separating them. Germline lookup yields CDR1 WNHNN and CDR2 SYGVQD (reference sequence). The CDR3 covers 13 residues. The CDR3 spells CASSARPRDTQYF. The CDR3 DNA reads as TGCGCCAGCAGTGCCCGGCCTCGGGATACGCAGTATTTT.

This clone showed up just once. The chain joins TRBV6-6 to TRBJ1-2; 8 nucleotides agree with TRBD1. The CDR3 has 15 residues. Germline assignment: CDR1 MNHNY and CDR2 SVGAGI (reference sequence). J gave up 7 bases and V 4 bases, and 11 bases lay outside the gene matches. CDR3 sequence reads: CASSSPGTGSVGYTF. CDR3 DNA: TGTGCCAGCAGTTCTCCCGGGACAGGCTCTGTTGGCTACACCTTC.

This clone was recorded a few times. The gene calls are TRBV9 and TRBJ2-3; D remains ambiguous. The CDR3 consists of 15 residues. CDR1 is SGDLS and CDR2 is YYNGEE in the germline V gene. V lost 0 bases and J lost 1, with 9 bases in between. This CDR3 reads CASSVADLGTDTQYF. For the CDR3, the DNA is TGTGCCAGCAGCGTAGCAGACCTAGGCACAGATACGCAGTATTTT.

Only one count was recorded for this clone. The chain recombines TRBV10-3 with TRBJ2-3; 10 nucleotides align to TRBD2. Losses at the gene ends were 6 bases for V and 3 bases for J; bases not matched to a gene: 3. CDR3 length: 14 amino acids. Germline assignment: CDR1 ENHRY and CDR2 SYGVKD. The CDR3 nucleotides read TGTGCCATCAGCTTGGGACTAGCGACAGATACGCAGTATTTT. Encoded protein: CAISLGLATDTQYF.